These T cell receptor beta chains were read from a single sample in a study of blood T cell repertoires in COVID-19. Produced via immunoSEQ multiplex PCR; TCRdb's table is partial and in-frame only. The table lists over 55,000 clones, about 90% of them singletons, with more than 20% in the top ten. Sequenced material: peripheral blood. Every receptor here comes from a woman of 80 years or more with COVID-19, enrolled during active disease. Each CDR3 is given with its conserved first and last residue. A D gene is named only where the DNA matches it firmly. The size of a clone is reported for some rows only, either as once, few or many, or as a class for expanded clones.

clone size,D gene,V gene,J gene,CDR3 DNA,CDR3 protein
-,-,TRBV6-6,TRBJ1-5,TGTGCCAGCAGTTACTCGGGCAGTAATAGCAATCAGCCCCAGCATTTT,CASSYSGSNSNQPQHF
-,TRBD1,TRBV7-9,TRBJ1-4,TGTGCCAGCAGCCCCGGGACAGGGATTACAACTAATGAAAAACTGTTTTTT,CASSPGTGITTNEKLFF
-,TRBD1,TRBV5-6,TRBJ1-1,TGTGCCAGCAGCTATCGACAGGGATCTGGGAACACTGAAGCTTTCTTT,CASSYRQGSGNTEAFF
-,TRBD2,TRBV11-2,TRBJ2-1,TGTGCCAGCAGCTTAGACAGCGGGGGGGCTTTTGAGCAGTTCTTC,CASSLDSGGAFEQFF
-,TRBD1,TRBV6-5,TRBJ1-2,TGTGCCACTTGGACAGGGGGCTATGGCTACACCTTC,CATWTGGYGYTF
-,TRBD1,TRBV2,TRBJ2-7,TGTGCCAGCACCAGGGGGTTTCCGTACGAGCAGTACTTC,CASTRGFPYEQYF
-,TRBD1,TRBV5-1,TRBJ1-1,TGCGCCAGCAGCTTGAACTGGCAGGGGGCGCAGGACACTGAAGCTTTCTTT,CASSLNWQGAQDTEAFF
-,TRBD1,TRBV11-2,TRBJ2-5,TGTGCCAGCAGCCAAACAGGGGTAGAGACCCAGTACTTC,CASSQTGVETQYF
-,TRBD1,TRBV6-6,TRBJ2-7,TGTGCCAGCAGTTACGGACAGGTGTACGGGCAGTACTTC,CASSYGQVYGQYF
-,TRBD1,TRBV6-5,TRBJ1-5,TGTGCCAGCAGCAGGACAGGGACTAGCAATCAGCCCCAGCATTTT,CASSRTGTSNQPQHF
-,TRBD1,TRBV14,TRBJ2-7,TGTGCCAGCAGCCGGACCGGGACAGGGGTCCACGAGCAGTACTTC,CASSRTGTGVHEQYF
few,TRBD1,TRBV12-5,TRBJ1-3,TGTGCTAGTGCCCCCTCAGGGGGGTCCTCTGGAAACACCATATATTTT,CASAPSGGSSGNTIYF
-,TRBD1,TRBV5-6,TRBJ1-2,TGTGCCAGCAGCCCACCGGACAGGTTGGGAGAAGACTATGGCTACACCTTC,CASSPPDRLGEDYGYTF
-,TRBD1,TRBV27,TRBJ1-1,TGTGCCAGTAGGGACAGCAAGAACACTGAAGCTTTCTTT,CASRDSKNTEAFF
-,-,TRBV4-2,TRBJ1-2,TGTGCCAGCAGCCAAGAAATCGACAGTGGCTACACCTTC,CASSQEIDSGYTF
-,-,TRBV6-6,TRBJ1-1,TGTGCCAGCAGTCGTCAGGGGACGTTCACTGAAGCTTTCTTT,CASSRQGTFTEAFF
-,-,TRBV3-1/TRBV3-2,TRBJ2-1,TGTGCCAGCAGCCAAGAGGTCGGGTGGGAGCAGTTCTTC,CASSQEVGWEQFF
once,-,TRBV7-9,TRBJ1-2,TGTGCCAGCAGCGTCCGACAAGGAGGCTACACCTTC,CASSVRQGGYTF
-,-,TRBV18,TRBJ1-2,TGTGCCAGCTCTGCCTCCCTGGCCGGGGGGGTCGATGGCTACACCTTC,CASSASLAGGVDGYTF
-,-,TRBV6-6,TRBJ1-2,TGTGCCAGCACCGGTCCGGGACACCAAACCTATGGCTACACCTTC,CASTGPGHQTYGYTF
-,-,TRBV5-1,TRBJ2-3,TGCGCCAGCAGTTCCGGGTCGGGGGGCACAGATACGCAGTATTTT,CASSSGSGGTDTQYF
-,TRBD1,TRBV5-5,TRBJ1-4,TGTGCCAGCAGCATAGGGACAGGAGAAAAACTGTTTTTT,CASSIGTGEKLFF
-,TRBD1,TRBV18,TRBJ1-2,TGTGCCAGCTCACCCCAGGACAGGCACTATGGCTACACCTTC,CASSPQDRHYGYTF
-,TRBD1,TRBV19,TRBJ2-7,TGTGCCAGTAGTTTCCGGACAGGCACCTACGAGCAGTACTTC,CASSFRTGTYEQYF
-,TRBD1,TRBV15,TRBJ1-2,TGTGCCACCAGCAGAGTGGACAGGGTGGATAACTATGGCTACACCTTC,CATSRVDRVDNYGYTF
-,-,TRBV5-1,TRBJ2-7,TGCGCCAGCAGCTTAGGTGGGTCAGGTAATTTGGGTGAGCAGTACTTC,CASSLGGSGNLGEQYF
-,TRBD2,TRBV10-2,TRBJ2-5,TGCGCCAGCAGGGCGGGACTAGCGCGCCAAGAGACCCAGTACTTC,CASRAGLARQETQYF
-,TRBD1,TRBV11-2,TRBJ1-6,TGTGCCAGCAGCTTATTCGGCAGGGGGACCCATTCACCCCTCCACTTT,CASSLFGRGTHSPLHF
-,-,TRBV27,TRBJ1-2,TGTGCCAGCAGTTCCTCGTGGGGCAGACCTAACTATGGCTACACCTTC,CASSSSWGRPNYGYTF
-,-,TRBV15,TRBJ1-5,TGTGCCACCAGCAGACCCGGGGGGGCTTATAGCAATCAGCCCCAGCATTTT,CATSRPGGAYSNQPQHF
-,TRBD1,TRBV9,TRBJ2-7,TGTGCCAGCAGCGTAGAGGGACAGGGGGCGTACGAGCAGTACTTC,CASSVEGQGAYEQYF
-,-,TRBV5-6,TRBJ1-1,TGTGCCAGCAGCTCCCGAGAGGCAGGTCGGGAGGCTTTCTTT,CASSSREAGREAFF
-,-,TRBV3-1/TRBV3-2,TRBJ2-1,TGTGCCAGCAGCCAAGCCAGCGGAACCTACAATGAGCAGTTCTTC,CASSQASGTYNEQFF
-,TRBD2,TRBV5-8,TRBJ2-1,TGTGCCAGCAGCGAAGACGTCCTAGCGGGGATGGGTGAGCAGTTCTTC,CASSEDVLAGMGEQFF
-,-,TRBV18,TRBJ2-4,TGTGCCAGCTCACCACCGTCTACCCAGCGCATTCAGTACTTC,CASSPPSTQRIQYF
-,TRBD2,TRBV18,TRBJ2-3,TGTGCCAGCTCACCACCGGGCGGGGGTCTGAGCACAGATACGCAGTATTTT,CASSPPGGGLSTDTQYF
-,-,TRBV7-2,TRBJ1-1,TGTGCCAGCAGCTTAGCGGGCTCCCTGAACACTGAAGCTTTCTTT,CASSLAGSLNTEAFF
-,-,TRBV6-1,TRBJ2-1,TGTGCCAGCAGTGCGAGGGAGAACCCTACTCGGCACAATGAGCAGTTCTTC,CASSARENPTRHNEQFF
once,-,TRBV6-5,TRBJ1-2,TGTGCCAGCGGTTCAGGGGCCCTGGCTAACTATGGCTACACCTTC,CASGSGALANYGYTF
-,TRBD1,TRBV5-1,TRBJ1-1,TGCGCCAGCAGTAAGGACAGGGGAGCTGAAGCTTTCTTT,CASSKDRGAEAFF
-,TRBD2,TRBV25-1,TRBJ2-3,TGTGCCAGCAGCTTAGCGGGGGTCACAGATACGCAGTATTTT,CASSLAGVTDTQYF
-,TRBD2,TRBV3-1/TRBV3-2,TRBJ2-2,TGTGCCAGCAGCCAAGCGAGGGGAGGGACCGGGGAGCTGTTTTTT,CASSQARGGTGELFF
-,-,TRBV20-1,TRBJ1-5,TGCAGTGCTAGTGGCCAGTTAAGCAATCAGCCCCAGCATTTT,CSASGQLSNQPQHF
once,TRBD1,TRBV6-2/TRBV6-3,TRBJ1-1,TGTGCCAGCAGTTACCCGACAGGGGAGATGAGGAACACTGAAGCTTTCTTT,CASSYPTGEMRNTEAFF
once,-,TRBV6-5,TRBJ1-5,TGTGCCAGCAGCGAGCTACTCTATGGTCAGCCCCAGCATTTT,CASSELLYGQPQHF
-,-,TRBV19,TRBJ1-6,TGTGCCAGTAGTACAACTCAGGCGAATTCACCCCTCCACTTT,CASSTTQANSPLHF
-,TRBD1,TRBV6-5,TRBJ2-3,TGTGCCAGCAGTTATGGACAGGGGCGGATCACAGATACGCAGTATTTT,CASSYGQGRITDTQYF